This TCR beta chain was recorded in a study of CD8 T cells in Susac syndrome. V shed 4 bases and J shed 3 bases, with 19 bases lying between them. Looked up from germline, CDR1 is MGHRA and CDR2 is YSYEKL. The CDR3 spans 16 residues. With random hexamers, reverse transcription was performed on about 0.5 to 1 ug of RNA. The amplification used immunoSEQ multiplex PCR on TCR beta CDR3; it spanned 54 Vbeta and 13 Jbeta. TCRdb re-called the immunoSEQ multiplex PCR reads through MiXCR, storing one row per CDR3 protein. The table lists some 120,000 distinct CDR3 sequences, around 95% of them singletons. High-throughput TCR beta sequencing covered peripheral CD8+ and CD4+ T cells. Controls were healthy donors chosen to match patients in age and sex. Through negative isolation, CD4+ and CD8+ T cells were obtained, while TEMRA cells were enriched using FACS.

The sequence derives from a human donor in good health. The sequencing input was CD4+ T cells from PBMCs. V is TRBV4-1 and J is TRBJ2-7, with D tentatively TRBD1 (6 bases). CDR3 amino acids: CASSLNTADRNYEQYF. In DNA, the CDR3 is TGCGCCAGCAGCCTCAATACAGCGGACAGAAACTACGAGCAGTACTTC.